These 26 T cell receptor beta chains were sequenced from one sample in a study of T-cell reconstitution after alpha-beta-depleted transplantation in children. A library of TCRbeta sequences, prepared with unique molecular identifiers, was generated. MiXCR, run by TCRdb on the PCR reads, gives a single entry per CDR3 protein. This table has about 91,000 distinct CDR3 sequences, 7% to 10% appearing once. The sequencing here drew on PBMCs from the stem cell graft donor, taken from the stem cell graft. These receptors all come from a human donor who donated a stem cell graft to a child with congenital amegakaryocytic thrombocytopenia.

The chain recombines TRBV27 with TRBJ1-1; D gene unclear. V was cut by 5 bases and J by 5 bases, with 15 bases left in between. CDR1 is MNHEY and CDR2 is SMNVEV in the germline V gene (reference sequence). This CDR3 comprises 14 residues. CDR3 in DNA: TGTGCCAGCAGTCCCTCTGCGTATAGGACTGAAGCTTTCTTT. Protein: CASSPSAYRTEAFF.

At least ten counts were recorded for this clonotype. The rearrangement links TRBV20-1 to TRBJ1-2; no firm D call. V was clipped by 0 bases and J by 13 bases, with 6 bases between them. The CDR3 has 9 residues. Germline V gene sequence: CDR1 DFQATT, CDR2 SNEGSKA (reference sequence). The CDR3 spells CSARDRVTF. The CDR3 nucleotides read TGCAGTGCTAGAGATAGAGTCACCTTC.

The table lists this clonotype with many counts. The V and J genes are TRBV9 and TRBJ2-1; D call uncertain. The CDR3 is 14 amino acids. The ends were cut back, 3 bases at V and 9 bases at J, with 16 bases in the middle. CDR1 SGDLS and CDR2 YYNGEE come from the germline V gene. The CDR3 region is CASSASRGASEQFF. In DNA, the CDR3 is TGTGCCAGCAGCGCCAGTAGAGGAGCTTCTGAGCAGTTCTTC.

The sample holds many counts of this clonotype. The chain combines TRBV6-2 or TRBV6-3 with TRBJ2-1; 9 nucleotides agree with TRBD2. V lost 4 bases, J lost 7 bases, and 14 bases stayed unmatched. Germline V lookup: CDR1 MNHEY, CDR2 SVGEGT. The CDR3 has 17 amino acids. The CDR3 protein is CASSFSGRGNGGNEQFF. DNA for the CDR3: TGTGCCAGCAGTTTTAGCGGGAGAGGCAATGGGGGAAATGAGCAGTTCTTC.

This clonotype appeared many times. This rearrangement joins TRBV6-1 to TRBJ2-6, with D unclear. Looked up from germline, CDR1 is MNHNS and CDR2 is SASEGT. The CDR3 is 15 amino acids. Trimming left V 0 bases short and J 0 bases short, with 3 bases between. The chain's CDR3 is CASSEASSGANVLTF. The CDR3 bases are TGTGCCAGCAGTGAAGCCAGCTCTGGGGCCAACGTCCTGACTTTC.

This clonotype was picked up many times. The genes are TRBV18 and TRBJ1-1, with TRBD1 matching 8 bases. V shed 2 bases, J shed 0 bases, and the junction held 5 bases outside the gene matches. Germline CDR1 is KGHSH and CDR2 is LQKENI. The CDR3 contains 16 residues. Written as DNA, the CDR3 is TGTGCCAGCTCACCAGCCCGGGACAGGTTGAACACTGAAGCTTTCTTT. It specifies CASSPARDRLNTEAFF.

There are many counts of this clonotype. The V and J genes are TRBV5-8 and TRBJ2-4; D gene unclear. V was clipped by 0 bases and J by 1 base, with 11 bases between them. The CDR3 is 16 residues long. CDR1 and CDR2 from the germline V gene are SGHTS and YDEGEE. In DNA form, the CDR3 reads TGTGCCAGCAGCTTGGGACCAGAATCGGCCAAAAACATTCAGTACTTC. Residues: CASSLGPESAKNIQYF.

The DNA for the CDR3 is TGCGCCAGCAGCTTGATACTAGCGGGGGGCAATGAGCAGTTCTTC. Translating it yields CASSLILAGGNEQFF. V gene TRBV5-1 combines with J gene TRBJ2-1, with TRBD2 matching 12 bases. Germline lookup yields CDR1 SGHRS and CDR2 YFSETQ. There are 15 residues in the CDR3. The junction had 2 bases not matched to a gene; V was cut back by 1 base and J by 6 bases.

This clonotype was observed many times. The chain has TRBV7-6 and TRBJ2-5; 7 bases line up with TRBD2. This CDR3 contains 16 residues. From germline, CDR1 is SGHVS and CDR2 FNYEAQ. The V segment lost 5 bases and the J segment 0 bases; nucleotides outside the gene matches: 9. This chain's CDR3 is CASSPGGRVYQETQYF. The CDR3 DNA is TGTGCCAGCAGCCCAGGAGGGAGGGTGTACCAAGAGACCCAGTACTTC.

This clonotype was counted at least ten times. CDR3 region: CASSFTSGGRNEQFF. CDR3 DNA: TGTGCCAGCAGTTTTACGAGCGGGGGGAGAAATGAGCAGTTCTTC. The rearrangement links TRBV12-3 or TRBV12-4 to TRBJ2-1, with 9 bases fitting TRBD2. V lost 3 bases and J lost 7; bases outside the gene matches: 7. This CDR3 comprises 15 residues.

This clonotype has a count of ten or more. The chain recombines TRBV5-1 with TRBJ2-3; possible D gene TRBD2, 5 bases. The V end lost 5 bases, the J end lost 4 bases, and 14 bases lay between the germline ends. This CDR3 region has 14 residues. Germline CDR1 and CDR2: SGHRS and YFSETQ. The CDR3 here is CASRSSGLSDTQYF. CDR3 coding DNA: TGCGCCAGCAGGTCTTCGGGGTTGTCAGATACGCAGTATTTT.

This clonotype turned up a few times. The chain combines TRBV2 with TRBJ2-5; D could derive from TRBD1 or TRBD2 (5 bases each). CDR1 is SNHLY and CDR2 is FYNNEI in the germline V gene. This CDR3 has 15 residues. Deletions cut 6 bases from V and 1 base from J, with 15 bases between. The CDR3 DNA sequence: TGTGCCAGCAGCTACACGGGACGGAGCCAAGAGACCCAGTACTTC. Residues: CASSYTGRSQETQYF.

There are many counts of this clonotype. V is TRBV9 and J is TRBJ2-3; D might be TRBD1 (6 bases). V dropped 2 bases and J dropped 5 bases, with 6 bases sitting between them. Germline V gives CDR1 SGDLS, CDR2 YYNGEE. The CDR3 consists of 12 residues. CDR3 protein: CASSVDRDTQYF. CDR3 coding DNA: TGTGCCAGCAGCGTGGACAGAGATACGCAGTATTTT.

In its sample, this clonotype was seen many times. Here the CDR3 DNA reads TGTGCCAGCAGTTACTCCCGCAACACCGGGGAGCTGTTTTTT. Translated, it gives CASSYSRNTGELFF. The chain joins TRBV6-2 or TRBV6-3 to TRBJ2-2; D is undetermined. Trimming removed 0 bases at V and 2 bases at J, with 4 bases between. This CDR3 spans 14 amino acids. Germline values: CDR1 MNHEY, CDR2 SVGEGT.

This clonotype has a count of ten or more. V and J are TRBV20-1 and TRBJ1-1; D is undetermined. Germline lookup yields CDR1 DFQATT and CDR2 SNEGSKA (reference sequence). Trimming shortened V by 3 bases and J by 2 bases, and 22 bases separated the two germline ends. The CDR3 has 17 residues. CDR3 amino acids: CSASRREVTTSNTEAFF. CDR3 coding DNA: TGCAGTGCTAGCCGGAGAGAGGTGACTACATCCAACACTGAAGCTTTCTTT.

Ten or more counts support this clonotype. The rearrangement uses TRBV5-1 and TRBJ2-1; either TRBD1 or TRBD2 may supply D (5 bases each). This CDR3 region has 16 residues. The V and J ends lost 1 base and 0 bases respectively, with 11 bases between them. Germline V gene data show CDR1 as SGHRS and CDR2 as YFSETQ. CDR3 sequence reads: CASSLWGTSSYNEQFF. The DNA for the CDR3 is TGCGCCAGCAGCTTGTGGGGGACGAGCTCCTACAATGAGCAGTTCTTC.

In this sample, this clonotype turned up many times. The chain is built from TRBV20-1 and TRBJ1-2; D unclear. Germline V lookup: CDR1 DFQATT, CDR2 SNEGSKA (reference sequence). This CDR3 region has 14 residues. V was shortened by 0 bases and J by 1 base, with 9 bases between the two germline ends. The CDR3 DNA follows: TGCAGTGCTAGAGATACACGAAATAACTATGGCTACACCTTC. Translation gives CSARDTRNNYGYTF.

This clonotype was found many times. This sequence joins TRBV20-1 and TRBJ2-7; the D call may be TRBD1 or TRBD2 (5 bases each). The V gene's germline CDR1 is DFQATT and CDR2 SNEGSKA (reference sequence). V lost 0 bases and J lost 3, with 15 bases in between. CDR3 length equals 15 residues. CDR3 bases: TGCAGTGCTAGAGAATCCCGGGACCTAAGCTACGAGCAGTACTTC. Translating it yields CSARESRDLSYEQYF.

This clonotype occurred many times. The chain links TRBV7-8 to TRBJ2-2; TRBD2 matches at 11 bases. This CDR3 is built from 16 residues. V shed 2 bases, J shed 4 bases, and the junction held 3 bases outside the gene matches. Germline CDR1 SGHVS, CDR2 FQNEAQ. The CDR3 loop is CASSLFLAGGTGELFF. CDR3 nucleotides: TGTGCCAGCAGCTTATTCCTAGCGGGAGGCACCGGGGAGCTGTTTTTT. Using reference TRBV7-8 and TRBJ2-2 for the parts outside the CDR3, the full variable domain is GAGVSQSPRYKVAKRGQDVALRCDPISGHVSLFWYQQALGQGPEFLTYFQNEAQLDKSGLPSDRFFAERPEGSVSTLKIQRTQQEDSAVYLCASSLFLAGGTGELFFGEGSRLTVL.

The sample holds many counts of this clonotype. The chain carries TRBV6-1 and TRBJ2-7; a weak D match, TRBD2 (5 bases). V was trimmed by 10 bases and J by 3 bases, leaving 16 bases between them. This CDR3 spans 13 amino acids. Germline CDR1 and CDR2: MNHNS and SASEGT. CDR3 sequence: CATQRGGIYEQYF. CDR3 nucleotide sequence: TGTGCCACCCAACGTGGAGGTATCTACGAGCAGTACTTC.

The CDR3 DNA is TGTGCCAGCTCAGCCCACAAGAATCAGCCCCAGCATTTT. Amino acids: CASSAHKNQPQHF. J is TRBJ1-5 and V is TRBV18; the D is unclear. V lost 5 bases and J 4 bases, leaving 9 bases between the germline ends. Per the germline V gene, CDR1 is KGHSH and CDR2 is LQKENI. The CDR3 is made up of 13 amino acids.

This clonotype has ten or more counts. CDR3 nucleotide sequence: TGTGCCAGCAGCTTAGCCAAAAGCTCTAGCGGGAGGGGATCAGATACGCAGTATTTT. This codes for CASSLAKSSSGRGSDTQYF. The chain links TRBV7-2 to TRBJ2-3, with TRBD2 matching over 12 bases. The CDR3 runs to 19 residues. The J segment lost 4 bases and the V segment lost 0 bases, leaving 11 bases of the junction unmatched. Germline CDR1 and CDR2: SGHTA and FQGNSA.

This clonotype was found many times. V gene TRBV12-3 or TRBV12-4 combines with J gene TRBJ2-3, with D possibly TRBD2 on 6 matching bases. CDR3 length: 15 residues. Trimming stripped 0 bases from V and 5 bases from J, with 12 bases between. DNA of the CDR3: TGTGCCAGCAGTTTAGCGGGACTCGGAGGAGATACGCAGTATTTT. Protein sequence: CASSLAGLGGDTQYF.

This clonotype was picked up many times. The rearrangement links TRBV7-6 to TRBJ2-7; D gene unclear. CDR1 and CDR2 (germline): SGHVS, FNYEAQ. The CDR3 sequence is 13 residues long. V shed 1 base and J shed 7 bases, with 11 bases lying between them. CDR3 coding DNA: TGTGCCAGCAGCTTAGTTGCCGGTCGGGAGCAGTACTTC. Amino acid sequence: CASSLVAGREQYF.

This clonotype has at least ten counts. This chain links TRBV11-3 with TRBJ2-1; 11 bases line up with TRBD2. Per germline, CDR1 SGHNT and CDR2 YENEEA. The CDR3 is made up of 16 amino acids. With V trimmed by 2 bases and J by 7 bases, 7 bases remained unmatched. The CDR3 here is CASSLTIAGGDNEQFF. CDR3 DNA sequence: TGTGCCAGCAGCTTAACTATAGCGGGAGGGGATAATGAGCAGTTCTTC.

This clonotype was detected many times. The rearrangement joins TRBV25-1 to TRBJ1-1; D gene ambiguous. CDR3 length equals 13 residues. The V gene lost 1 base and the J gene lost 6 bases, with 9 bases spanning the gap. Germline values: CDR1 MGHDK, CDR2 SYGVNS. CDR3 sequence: CASSESQASEAFF. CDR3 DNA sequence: TGTGCCAGCAGTGAATCCCAGGCATCTGAAGCTTTCTTT.